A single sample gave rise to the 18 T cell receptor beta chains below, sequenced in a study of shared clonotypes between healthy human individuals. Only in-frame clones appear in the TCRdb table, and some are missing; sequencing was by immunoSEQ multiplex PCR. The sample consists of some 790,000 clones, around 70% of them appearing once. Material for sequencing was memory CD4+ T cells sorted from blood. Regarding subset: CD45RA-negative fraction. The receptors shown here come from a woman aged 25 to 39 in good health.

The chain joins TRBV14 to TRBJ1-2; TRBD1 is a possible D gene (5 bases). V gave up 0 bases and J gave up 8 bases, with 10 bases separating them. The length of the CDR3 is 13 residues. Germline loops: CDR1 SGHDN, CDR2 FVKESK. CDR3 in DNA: TGTGCCAGCAGCCAAGACTGGGGGGAAGGCTACACCTTC. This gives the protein CASSQDWGEGYTF.

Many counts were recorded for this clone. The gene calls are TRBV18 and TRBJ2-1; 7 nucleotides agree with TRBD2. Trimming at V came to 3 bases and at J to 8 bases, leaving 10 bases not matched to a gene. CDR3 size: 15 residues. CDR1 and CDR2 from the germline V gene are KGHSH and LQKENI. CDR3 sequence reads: CASSPGTTKRDEQFF. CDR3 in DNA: TGTGCCAGCTCACCCGGGACTACTAAACGAGATGAGCAGTTCTTC.

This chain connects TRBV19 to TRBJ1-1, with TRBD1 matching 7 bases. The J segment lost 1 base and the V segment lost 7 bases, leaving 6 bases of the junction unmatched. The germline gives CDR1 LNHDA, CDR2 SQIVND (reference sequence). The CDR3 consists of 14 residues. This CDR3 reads CASTKTGSNTEAFF. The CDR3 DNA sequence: TGTGCCAGTACAAAGACAGGGTCGAACACTGAAGCTTTCTTT.

The CDR3 nucleotides are TGTGCCAGCAGGGGAGGACAGGGTGGAGACTATGGCTACACCTTC. Protein product: CASRGGQGGDYGYTF. V gene TRBV28 combines with J gene TRBJ1-2; 8 bases match TRBD1. This CDR3 contains 15 residues. V lost 6 bases to trimming and J lost 3 bases; unmatched junction nucleotides: 9. Germline V gene sequence: CDR1 MDHEN, CDR2 SYDVKM.

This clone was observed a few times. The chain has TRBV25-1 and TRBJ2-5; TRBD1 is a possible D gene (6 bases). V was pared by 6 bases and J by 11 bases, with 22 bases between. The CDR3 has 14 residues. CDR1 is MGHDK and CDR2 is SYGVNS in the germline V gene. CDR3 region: CASSPDKGQSGQYF. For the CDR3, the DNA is TGTGCCAGCAGCCCAGACAAAGGACAGTCTGGGCAGTACTTC.

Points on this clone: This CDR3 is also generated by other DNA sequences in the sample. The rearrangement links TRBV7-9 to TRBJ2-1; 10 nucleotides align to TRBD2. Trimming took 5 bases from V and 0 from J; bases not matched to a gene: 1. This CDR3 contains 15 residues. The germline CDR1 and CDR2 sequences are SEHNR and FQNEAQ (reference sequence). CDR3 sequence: CASSPSGSSYNEQFF. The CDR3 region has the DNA TGTGCCAGCAGCCCTAGCGGGAGCTCCTACAATGAGCAGTTCTTC. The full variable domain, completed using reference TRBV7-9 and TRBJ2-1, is DTGVSQNPRHKITKRGQNVTFRCDPISEHNRLYWYRQTLGQGPEFLTYFQNEAQLEKSRLLSDRFSAERPKGSFSTLEIQRTEQGDSAMYLCASSPSGSSYNEQFFGPGTRLTVL.

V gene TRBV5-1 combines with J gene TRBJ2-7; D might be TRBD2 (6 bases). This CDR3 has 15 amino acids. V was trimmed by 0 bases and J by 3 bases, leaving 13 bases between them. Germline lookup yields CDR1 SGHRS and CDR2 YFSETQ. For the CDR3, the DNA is TGCGCCAGCAGCTTGGCGCACGGGAGTGGCTACGAGCAGTACTTC. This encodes CASSLAHGSGYEQYF.

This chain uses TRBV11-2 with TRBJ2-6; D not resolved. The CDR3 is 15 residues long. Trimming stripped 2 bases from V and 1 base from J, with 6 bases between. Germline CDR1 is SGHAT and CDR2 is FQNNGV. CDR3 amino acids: CASSLRVSGANVLTF. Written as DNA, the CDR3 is TGTGCCAGCAGCTTACGGGTATCTGGGGCCAACGTCCTGACTTTC.

The CDR3 DNA is TGTGCCAGCAGCGCCTACAGGGTCCATGAGCAGTTCTTC. This sequence encodes CASSAYRVHEQFF. This rearrangement joins TRBV11-2 to TRBJ2-1; D is perhaps TRBD1 (6 bases). The CDR3 sequence is 13 residues long. V was clipped by 5 bases and J by 8 bases, with 13 bases between them. Germline-derived CDR1 and CDR2 are SGHAT and FQNNGV.

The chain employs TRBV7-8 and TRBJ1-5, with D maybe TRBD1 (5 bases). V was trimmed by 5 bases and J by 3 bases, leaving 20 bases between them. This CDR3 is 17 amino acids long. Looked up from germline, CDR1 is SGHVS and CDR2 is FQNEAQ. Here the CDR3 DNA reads TGTGCCAGCAGCCTTCGGGGCAGGCGTTTATCCAATCAGCCCCAGCATTTT. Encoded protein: CASSLRGRRLSNQPQHF.

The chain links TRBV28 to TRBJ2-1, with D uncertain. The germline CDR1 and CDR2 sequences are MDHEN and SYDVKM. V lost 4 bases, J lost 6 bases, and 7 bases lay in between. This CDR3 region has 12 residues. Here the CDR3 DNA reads TGTGCCAGCAGTTATTTGGCCAATGAGCAGTTCTTC. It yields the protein CASSYLANEQFF. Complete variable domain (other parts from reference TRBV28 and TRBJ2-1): DVKVTQSSRYLVKRTGEKVFLECVQDMDHENMFWYRQDPGLGLRLIYFSYDVKMKEKGDIPEGYSVSREKKERFSLILESASTNQTSMYLCASSYLANEQFFGPGTRLTVL.

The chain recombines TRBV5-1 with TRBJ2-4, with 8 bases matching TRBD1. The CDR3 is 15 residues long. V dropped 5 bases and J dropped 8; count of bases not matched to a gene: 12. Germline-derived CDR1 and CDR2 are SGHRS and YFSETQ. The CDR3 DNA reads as TGCGCCAGCAGATACGGAGACAGGGGTTTGGACATTCAGTACTTC. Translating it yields CASRYGDRGLDIQYF. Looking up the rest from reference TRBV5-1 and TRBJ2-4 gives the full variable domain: KAGVTQTPRYLIKTRGQQVTLSCSPISGHRSVSWYQQTPGQGLQFLFEYFSETQRNKGNFPGRFSGRQFSNSRSEMNVSTLELGDSALYLCASRYGDRGLDIQYFGAGTRLSVL.

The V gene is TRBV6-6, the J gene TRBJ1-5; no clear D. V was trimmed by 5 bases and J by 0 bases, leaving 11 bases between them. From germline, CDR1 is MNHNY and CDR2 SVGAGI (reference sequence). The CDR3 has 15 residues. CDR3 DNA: TGTGCCAGCAGTACCCACAGCAATAGCAATCAGCCCCAGCATTTT. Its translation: CASSTHSNSNQPQHF.

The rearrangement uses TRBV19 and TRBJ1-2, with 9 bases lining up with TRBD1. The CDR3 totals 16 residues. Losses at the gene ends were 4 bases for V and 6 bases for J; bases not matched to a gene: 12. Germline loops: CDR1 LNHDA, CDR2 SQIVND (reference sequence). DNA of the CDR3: TGTGCCAGTAGTACCGGACAGGGGACAATCTTTCATGGCTACACCTTC. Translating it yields CASSTGQGTIFHGYTF.

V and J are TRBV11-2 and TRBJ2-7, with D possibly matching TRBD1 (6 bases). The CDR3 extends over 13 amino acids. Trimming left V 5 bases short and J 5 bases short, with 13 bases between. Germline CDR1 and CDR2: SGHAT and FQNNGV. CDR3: CASSQQQGNEQYF. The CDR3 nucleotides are TGTGCCAGCAGCCAACAACAGGGTAACGAGCAGTACTTC.

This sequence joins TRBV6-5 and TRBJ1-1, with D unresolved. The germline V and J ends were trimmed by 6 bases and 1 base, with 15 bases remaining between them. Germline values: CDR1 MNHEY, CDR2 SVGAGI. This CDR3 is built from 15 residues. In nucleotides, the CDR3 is TGTGCCAGCAGGGTGGACGCCCGGGCGAACACTGAAGCTTTCTTT. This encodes CASRVDARANTEAFF.

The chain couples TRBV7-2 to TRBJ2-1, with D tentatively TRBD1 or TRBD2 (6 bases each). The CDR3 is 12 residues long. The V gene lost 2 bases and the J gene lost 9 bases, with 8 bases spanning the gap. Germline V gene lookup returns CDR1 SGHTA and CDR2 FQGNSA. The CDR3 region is CASSLRGAEQFF. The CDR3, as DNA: TGTGCCAGCAGCTTAAGGGGGGCTGAGCAGTTCTTC.

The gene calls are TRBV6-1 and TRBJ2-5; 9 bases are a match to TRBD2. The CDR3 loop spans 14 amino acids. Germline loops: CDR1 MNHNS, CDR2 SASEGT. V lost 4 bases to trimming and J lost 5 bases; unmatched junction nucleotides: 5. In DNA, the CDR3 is TGTGCCAGCAGTGTTAGCGGGAGAGGGGAGACCCAGTACTTC. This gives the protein CASSVSGRGETQYF.